One sample yielded the 26 T cell receptor beta chains listed below, sequenced in a study of blood T cell repertoires in COVID-19. The protocol was immunoSEQ multiplex PCR, while the TCRdb copy is restricted to in-frame clones and leaves out a portion. The repertoire consists of approximately 140,000 clones, with about 85% occurring once and the leading ten covering 4%. The specimen was PBMCs or T cells enriched from blood (not recorded which). Receptor source: a woman in her thirties or forties who had been exposed to COVID-19.

The V and J genes are TRBV21-1 and TRBJ2-3; the table's D call, TRBD1, has no DNA check behind it. TRBV21-1 is a pseudogene. The CDR3 has 20 amino acids. The chain's CDR3 is CASSKEGRPNLGGTTDTQYF. The DNA of the CDR3 is TGTGCCAGCAGCAAAGAGGGGAGACCCAACCTAGGGGGAACCACAGATACGCAGTATTTT.

V usage is TRBV6-5 and J usage is TRBJ2-5; tentative D call: TRBD1 (5 bases). The CDR3 length is 13 residues. Trimming pared 6 bases from V and 0 bases from J, leaving 8 bases between. Germline V gives CDR1 MNHEY, CDR2 SVGAGI. This chain's CDR3 is CASSPGYQETQYF. CDR3 nucleotide sequence: TGTGCCAGCAGCCCAGGGTACCAAGAGACCCAGTACTTC.

The J gene is TRBJ1-3, the V gene TRBV24-1; a possible D gene is TRBD1 (5 bases). This CDR3 has 19 residues. In germline, CDR1 is KGHDR, CDR2 SFDVKD. Trimming removed 0 bases at V and 0 bases at J, with 17 bases between. The CDR3 sequence: CATSDLKAEGTFSGNTIYF. Here the CDR3 DNA reads TGTGCCACCAGTGATTTGAAGGCGGAGGGGACCTTCTCTGGAAACACCATATATTTT.

This rearrangement joins TRBV7-3 to TRBJ2-1; 8 nucleotides line up with TRBD1. Trimming cost V 4 bases and J 13 bases; bases outside gene matches: 15. The CDR3 consists of 15 residues. Germline V gene sequence: CDR1 SGHTA, CDR2 FQGTGA. The CDR3 sequence is CASSSVGSDRDPQFF. The CDR3 DNA reads as TGTGCCAGCAGCTCGGTGGGTTCGGACAGGGATCCCCAGTTCTTC.

V usage is TRBV4-1 and J usage is TRBJ1-2; tentatively, D is TRBD1 (5 bases). This CDR3 contains 13 residues. CDR1 MGHRA and CDR2 YSYEKL come from the germline V gene. The V gene lost 0 bases and the J gene lost 8 bases, with 10 bases spanning the gap. The CDR3 DNA follows: TGCGCCAGCAGCCAAGATCGGGGGTTCGGCTACACCTTC. It codes for CASSQDRGFGYTF.

The CDR3 loop is CASNTLGGTYGYTF. The DNA of the CDR3 is TGTGCCAGCAACACCCTCGGGGGGACCTATGGCTACACCTTC. The V and J genes are TRBV2 and TRBJ1-2; perhaps TRBD1 as D (5 bases). V lost 7 bases and J 4 bases, leaving 16 bases between the germline ends. This CDR3 comprises 14 residues. Germline CDR1 is SNHLY and CDR2 is FYNNEI.

To note about this clone: With a much larger clone just one base away, this may be a read error. The CDR3 region is CASRTGNTGELFF. CDR3 DNA sequence: TGTGCCAGCCGGACAGGGAACACCGGGGAGCTGTTTTTT. The rearrangement links TRBV28 to TRBJ2-2, with 7 bases identical to TRBD1. In germline, CDR1 is MDHEN, CDR2 SYDVKM. The CDR3 runs 13 residues. V trimming: 8 bases; J trimming: 1 base; junction bases outside the gene matches: 1.

V usage is TRBV11-2 and J usage is TRBJ2-7, with 8 bases that match TRBD1. The CDR3 runs 14 residues. Trimming cost V 1 base and J 9 bases; bases outside gene matches: 8. The germline V gene has CDR1 SGHAT and CDR2 FQNNGV. CDR3 sequence: CASSLVEGQAGQYF. The CDR3 DNA reads as TGTGCCAGCAGCTTAGTTGAGGGACAGGCCGGGCAGTACTTC.

The CDR3 is CASSQEGSGSQPQHF. The CDR3 region has the DNA TGTGCCAGCAGCCAAGAAGGTTCGGGATCTCAGCCCCAGCATTTT. This sequence joins TRBV3-1 (or the pseudogene TRBV3-2) and TRBJ1-5; no reliable D call. This CDR3 has 15 amino acids. V was clipped by 0 bases and J by 6 bases, with 12 bases between them. Germline V CDR1 and CDR2: LGHDT, YNNKEL (reference sequence).

CDR3 region: CASEQGFNTYNEQFF. CDR3 nucleotides: TGCGCCAGCGAACAGGGGTTTAATACCTACAATGAGCAGTTCTTC. The genes are TRBV5-1 and TRBJ2-1; 7 bases are shared with TRBD1. J was trimmed by 2 bases and V by 7 bases; bases with no gene match: 9. In germline, CDR1 is SGHRS, CDR2 YFSETQ. This CDR3 has 15 amino acids. The variable domain in full, completed from reference TRBV5-1 and TRBJ2-1, reads KAGVTQTPRYLIKTRGQQVTLSCSPISGHRSVSWYQQTPGQGLQFLFEYFSETQRNKGNFPGRFSGRQFSNSRSEMNVSTLELGDSALYLCASEQGFNTYNEQFFGPGTRLTVL.

V and J are TRBV7-9 and TRBJ2-3; 7 bases fit TRBD1. The trim removed 4 bases at V and 4 bases at J, leaving 5 bases unmatched. Germline CDR1 is SEHNR and CDR2 is FQNEAQ (reference sequence). This CDR3 comprises 14 residues. The CDR3 region is CASSWDSFPDTQYF. For the CDR3, the DNA is TGTGCCAGCAGCTGGGACAGCTTTCCAGATACGCAGTATTTT.

The chain combines TRBV4-3 with TRBJ1-4; D not resolved. CDR1 and CDR2 (germline): LGHNA, YSLEER. The CDR3 is 16 amino acids. Trimming stripped 0 bases from V and 10 bases from J, with 18 bases between. CDR3 protein: CASSQETGQDRGKLFF. CDR3 DNA sequence: TGCGCCAGCAGCCAAGAAACCGGCCAGGACCGGGGAAAACTGTTTTTT.

The CDR3 coding sequence is TGTGCCAGTAGCCGAACCGGGACAGGGTATGGCTACACCTTC. Translated: CASSRTGTGYGYTF. The V gene is TRBV19, the J gene TRBJ1-2; 9 bases are a match to TRBD1. The CDR3 is 14 amino acids. CDR1 and CDR2 (germline): LNHDA, SQIVND (reference sequence). V lost 6 bases and J lost 5; bases outside the gene matches: 7.

The chain uses TRBV19 and TRBJ1-5; a weak D match, TRBD1 (6 bases). Trimming took off 5 bases at V and 0 bases at J, with 11 bases between the two ends. The CDR3 is 15 residues long. Looked up from germline, CDR1 is LNHDA and CDR2 is SQIVND (reference sequence). CDR3 sequence reads: CASSDTGFSNQPQHF. The CDR3 nucleotides read TGTGCCAGTAGTGACACAGGGTTTAGCAATCAGCCCCAGCATTTT.

This chain joins TRBV19 and TRBJ2-7; 9 bases match TRBD2. V was pared by 5 bases and J by 5 bases, with 13 bases of the junction left unmatched. Germline V gene sequence: CDR1 LNHDA, CDR2 SQIVND (reference sequence). The CDR3 sequence is 16 residues long. CDR3 protein: CASSPAEASGNDEQYF. Written as DNA, the CDR3 is TGTGCCAGTAGTCCCGCTGAAGCTAGCGGGAATGACGAGCAGTACTTC. Supplemented by reference TRBV19 and TRBJ2-7, the full variable domain reads DGGITQSPKYLFRKEGQNVTLSCEQNLNHDAMYWYRQDPGQGLRLIYYSQIVNDFQKGDIAEGYSVSREKKESFPLTVTSAQKNPTAFYLCASSPAEASGNDEQYFGPGTRLTVT.

The chain is built from TRBV27 and TRBJ1-1; D is perhaps TRBD1 (5 bases). Per the germline V gene, CDR1 is MNHEY and CDR2 is SMNVEV (reference sequence). The CDR3 is made up of 15 amino acids. Trimming removed 6 bases at V and 0 bases at J, with 14 bases between. CDR3 in DNA: TGTGCCAGCAGAGGGGTCCTAGGGATGAACACTGAAGCTTTCTTT. Translated: CASRGVLGMNTEAFF.

The chain has TRBV28 and TRBJ2-5, with 8 nucleotides matching TRBD2. The CDR3 spans 16 residues. V gave up 3 bases and J gave up 0 bases; unmatched junction bases: 6. Germline V lookup: CDR1 MDHEN, CDR2 SYDVKM. In nucleotides, the CDR3 is TGTGCCAGCAGTTTTCGGGGGGGCACGTACCAAGAGACCCAGTACTTC. This gives the protein CASSFRGGTYQETQYF.

The genes are TRBV5-1 and TRBJ1-2; D possibly corresponds to TRBD1 (6 bases). Trimming removed 5 bases from V and 3 bases from J, with 17 bases in between. The CDR3 extends over 15 amino acids. Germline V gene data show CDR1 as SGHRS and CDR2 as YFSETQ. The CDR3 DNA is TGCGCCAGCAGGCCCGCAGGTGGGGGCGACTATGGCTACACCTTC. The encoded protein is CASRPAGGGDYGYTF. The full variable domain, with the rest looked up from reference TRBV5-1 and TRBJ1-2, is KAGVTQTPRYLIKTRGQQVTLSCSPISGHRSVSWYQQTPGQGLQFLFEYFSETQRNKGNFPGRFSGRQFSNSRSEMNVSTLELGDSALYLCASRPAGGGDYGYTFGSGTRLTVV.

V and J are TRBV6-2 or TRBV6-3 and TRBJ2-7; 12 bases are a match to TRBD2. The germline gives CDR1 MNHEY, CDR2 SVGEGT. The CDR3 loop spans 15 amino acids. The J segment lost 4 bases and the V segment lost 6 bases, leaving 7 bases of the junction unmatched. CDR3 sequence: CASSYRTSGIYEQYF. The CDR3 coding sequence is TGTGCCAGCAGCTATAGGACTAGCGGGATTTACGAGCAGTACTTC.

The rearrangement links TRBV25-1 to TRBJ1-3; tentative D call: TRBD1 (6 bases). Deletions cut 5 bases from V and 2 bases from J, with 16 bases between. Germline CDR1 reads MGHDK; CDR2 reads SYGVNS. The CDR3 runs 16 residues. The CDR3 bases are TGTGCCAGCAGTCCTTGGAAACAGGGTGCTGGAAACACCATATATTTT. Its translation: CASSPWKQGAGNTIYF.

The V gene is TRBV4-3, the J gene TRBJ2-1; a weak D match, TRBD2 (6 bases). V was clipped by 0 bases and J by 7 bases, with 16 bases between them. From germline, CDR1 is LGHNA and CDR2 YSLEER. This CDR3 is 16 amino acids long. The CDR3: CASSQEGGMAGNEQFF. The DNA for the CDR3 is TGCGCCAGCAGCCAAGAGGGCGGGATGGCCGGTAATGAGCAGTTCTTC.

The chain carries TRBV28 and TRBJ1-5; D remains unclear. Trimming left V 6 bases short and J 5 bases short, with 11 bases between. The germline V gene has CDR1 MDHEN and CDR2 SYDVKM. The length of the CDR3 is 13 residues. The CDR3 sequence is CASREGSDQPQHF. CDR3 bases: TGTGCCAGCAGAGAGGGCTCCGATCAGCCCCAGCATTTT. Variable domain in full (rest from reference TRBV28 and TRBJ1-5): DVKVTQSSRYLVKRTGEKVFLECVQDMDHENMFWYRQDPGLGLRLIYFSYDVKMKEKGDIPEGYSVSREKKERFSLILESASTNQTSMYLCASREGSDQPQHFGDGTRLSIL.

This clone was observed a single time. The chain couples TRBV24-1 to TRBJ1-4, with 9 bases aligning to TRBD1. From germline, CDR1 is KGHDR and CDR2 SFDVKD. The CDR3 runs to 15 residues. V dropped 4 bases and J dropped 5; count of bases not matched to a gene: 4. CDR3 sequence: CATSDPGTGNEKLFF. CDR3 nucleotides: TGTGCCACCAGTGACCCCGGGACAGGGAATGAAAAACTGTTTTTT.

The J gene is TRBJ1-4, the V gene TRBV3-1 (or the pseudogene TRBV3-2); D may be TRBD1 (5 bases). CDR1 and CDR2 from the germline V gene are LGHDT and YNNKEL (reference sequence). Deletions cut 1 base from V and 0 bases from J, with 21 bases between. CDR3 length equals 20 residues. Written as DNA, the CDR3 is TGTGCCAGCAGCCAAGTAGTTATCGGGGCGGGGAGTGCAACTAATGAAAAACTGTTTTTT. Its protein is CASSQVVIGAGSATNEKLFF.

J is TRBJ2-2 and V is TRBV25-1; 8 nucleotides line up with TRBD1. Germline V CDR1 and CDR2: MGHDK, SYGVNS. CDR3 length equals 15 residues. V was clipped by 6 bases and J by 3 bases; unmatched bases: 6. The CDR3 region is CASRKDRVDTGELFF. Here the CDR3 DNA reads TGTGCCAGCAGAAAGGACAGGGTAGACACCGGGGAGCTGTTTTTT.

V usage is TRBV6-5 and J usage is TRBJ2-1; 10 nucleotides align to TRBD1. Germline CDR1 reads MNHEY; CDR2 reads SVGAGI. J was trimmed by 9 bases and V by 7 bases; bases with no gene match: 9. The CDR3 spans 14 residues. The CDR3 protein is CASTLTGGSGEQFF. DNA of the CDR3: TGTGCCAGCACCCTGACAGGGGGCTCGGGTGAGCAGTTCTTC.